The 16 T cell receptor beta chains listed next were all sequenced from one sample in a study of cytomegalovirus exposure and HLA in healthy donors. The PCR was carried out with 60 Vbeta primers and 13 Jbeta primers. Here immunoSEQ multiplex PCR was the method, and the copy in TCRdb shows in-frame clones only, minus some. The sample contains around 120,000 clones, roughly 83% of which appear only once. The sample comprised PBMCs. All receptors derive from a man between 18 and 29 years old in good health and CMV-seronegative.

The chain joins TRBV30 to TRBJ1-2; TRBD1 matches 7 bases. The CDR3 runs to 11 residues. V trimming: 2 bases; J trimming: 7 bases; junction bases outside the gene matches: 1. In germline, CDR1 is GTSNPN, CDR2 SVGIG (reference sequence). The CDR3 loop reads CAWSQGVGYTF. The CDR3 nucleotides read TGTGCCTGGAGTCAGGGGGTTGGCTACACCTTC.

The gene calls are TRBV5-4 and TRBJ2-3; possible D gene TRBD1, 5 bases. Germline CDR1 is SGHNT and CDR2 is YYREEE (reference sequence). V lost 0 bases and J 5 bases, leaving 10 bases between the germline ends. This CDR3 is built from 14 residues. The CDR3 is CASSLEGFEDTQYF. As DNA, the CDR3 is TGTGCCAGCAGCTTGGAGGGGTTCGAAGATACGCAGTATTTT.

V is TRBV7-8 and J is TRBJ1-1; 8 nucleotides line up with TRBD1. Trimming at V came to 4 bases and at J to 8 bases, leaving 6 bases not matched to a gene. In germline, CDR1 is SGHVS, CDR2 FQNEAQ. The length of the CDR3 is 13 residues. CDR3 in DNA: TGTGCCAGCAGCTACGGGACAGGACACGAAGCTTTCTTT. Residues: CASSYGTGHEAFF.

V and J are TRBV2 and TRBJ2-2; 9 nucleotides agree with TRBD2. Germline V gene lookup returns CDR1 SNHLY and CDR2 FYNNEI. Trimming took 5 bases from V and 4 from J; bases not matched to a gene: 5. The CDR3 is 15 residues long. The CDR3 DNA is TGTGCCAGCAGTAGGACTAGCGCTCGCACCGGGGAGCTGTTTTTT. This translates into CASSRTSARTGELFF.

This clone was recorded a few times. The chain links TRBV4-2 to TRBJ2-7; 10 bases map to TRBD1. This CDR3 has 16 residues. V gave up 3 bases and J gave up 1 base; unmatched junction bases: 6. Germline V gene sequence: CDR1 LGHNA, CDR2 YNFKEQ. CDR3 nucleotides: TGTGCCAGCAGCCATCCCATGGGACAGGGGTCCTACGAGCAGTACTTC. As protein: CASSHPMGQGSYEQYF.

This clone was recorded a few times. The CDR3 loop is CAWSPDWNTQYF. The DNA for the CDR3 is TGTGCCTGGAGCCCTGACTGGAATACGCAGTATTTT. The gene calls are TRBV30 and TRBJ2-3; no definite D call. This CDR3 has 12 residues. V lost 3 bases, J lost 7 bases, and 11 bases lay in between. Germline lookup yields CDR1 GTSNPN and CDR2 SVGIG (reference sequence).

The rearrangement joins TRBV21-1 to TRBJ2-1; TRBD2 is taken as the D call from the table, unchecked against the DNA. TRBV21-1 is noted as a pseudogene. The length of the CDR3 is 16 residues. DNA of the CDR3: TGTGCCAGCAGTTTCTGGCGGGAACACCCCTACAATGAGCAGTTCTTC. This encodes CASSFWREHPYNEQFF.

The rearrangement uses TRBV5-1 and TRBJ2-7; 8 bases map to TRBD1. The length of the CDR3 is 14 residues. V shed 7 bases and J 5 bases; nucleotides not matched to a gene: 11. Germline loops: CDR1 SGHRS, CDR2 YFSETQ. The DNA of the CDR3 is TGCGCCAGCGGGGCCCGGGACAGGTTCCACGAGCAGTACTTC. This codes for CASGARDRFHEQYF.

This rearrangement joins TRBV10-1 to TRBJ2-1, with 13 bases lining up with TRBD2. V dropped 2 bases and J dropped 4; count of bases not matched to a gene: 5. This CDR3 contains 17 residues. Germline assignment: CDR1 WNHNN and CDR2 SYGVQD (reference sequence). Here the CDR3 DNA reads TGCGCCAGCAGTGAGCTGAAGGGACTAGCGGGGTACAATGAGCAGTTCTTC. This translates into CASSELKGLAGYNEQFF.

This clone was detected only a few times. The V gene is TRBV6-1, the J gene TRBJ1-2; no firm D call. Germline-derived CDR1 and CDR2 are MNHNS and SASEGT. The V end was cut by 2 bases, the J end by 6 bases, with 16 bases between. The length of the CDR3 is 15 residues. The CDR3 DNA follows: TGTGCCAGCAGTGAAAATGTACAGAAATATCATGGCTACACCTTC. Translating it yields CASSENVQKYHGYTF.

The J gene is TRBJ1-2, the V gene TRBV19; D gene uncertain. CDR1 is LNHDA, CDR2 SQIVND, per germline (reference sequence). Trimming shortened V by 5 bases and J by 4 bases, and 14 bases separated the two germline ends. CDR3 size: 14 residues. CDR3 amino acids: CASSVQQRAYGYTF. The CDR3 bases are TGTGCCAGTAGTGTGCAACAGAGAGCCTATGGCTACACCTTC.

The V gene is TRBV2, the J gene TRBJ1-1; a possible D gene is TRBD1 (5 bases). V shed 8 bases and J shed 2 bases, with 15 bases lying between them. CDR3 size: 14 residues. The germline V gene has CDR1 SNHLY and CDR2 FYNNEI. The CDR3 reads CASGGGNGNTEAFF. CDR3 DNA: TGTGCCAGCGGCGGGGGGAACGGAAACACTGAAGCTTTCTTT.

This clone came up once. The rearrangement links TRBV27 to TRBJ1-5; D may be TRBD1 (5 bases). Germline V gene sequence: CDR1 MNHEY, CDR2 SMNVEV (reference sequence). The CDR3 contains 14 residues. V was trimmed by 4 bases and J by 2 bases, leaving 9 bases between them. CDR3 loop: CASSSGQGNQPQHF. The CDR3 bases are TGTGCCAGCAGTTCAGGACAAGGCAATCAGCCCCAGCATTTT.

The V call is TRBV6-5, the J call TRBJ2-2; no reliable D call. The V gene lost 6 bases and the J gene lost 0 bases, with 5 bases spanning the gap. Germline V gene data show CDR1 as MNHEY and CDR2 as SVGAGI. CDR3 length: 13 amino acids. The CDR3 spells CASRAPNTGELFF. CDR3 nucleotides: TGTGCCAGCAGGGCACCGAACACCGGGGAGCTGTTTTTT.

Written as DNA, the CDR3 is TGCGCCAGTGACTTGCGCGGGGGCACAGATACGCAGTATTTT. It encodes CASDLRGGTDTQYF. The chain recombines TRBV5-1 with TRBJ2-3, with a possible D match to TRBD2 (6 bases). This CDR3 contains 14 residues. V was pared by 8 bases and J by 1 base, with 14 bases between. Germline V CDR1 and CDR2: SGHRS, YFSETQ.

The chain links TRBV19 to TRBJ2-2, with 9 bases matching TRBD1. Germline values: CDR1 LNHDA, CDR2 SQIVND (reference sequence). The CDR3 contains 15 residues. After removal of 3 bases from V and 4 bases from J, the junction contained 3 bases not matched to a gene. This CDR3 is CASSMDRGATGELFF. The CDR3 DNA sequence: TGTGCCAGTAGTATGGACAGGGGTGCCACCGGGGAGCTGTTTTTT.